The 16 T cell receptor beta chains below all came from one sample that was sequenced in a study of T cell repertoires in cytomegalovirus infection. In TCRdb, the reads were re-called with MiXCR into one record per CDR3 protein. Seen here are 600,000 to 800,000 distinct CDR3 sequences, approximately 24% observed once, and the top ten hold under 8.5%. Specimen: CD8+ T cells from PBMCs. Receptors originate from a human donor in good health (CMV status not recorded). Some clones in this sample may be carry-over from other donors' samples.

There are many counts of this clonotype. This chain uses TRBV7-9 with TRBJ2-1; 10 bases line up with TRBD1. Germline assignment: CDR1 SEHNR and CDR2 FQNEAQ (reference sequence). J gave up 3 bases and V 3 bases, and 5 bases lay outside the gene matches. The CDR3 sequence is 16 residues long. The CDR3: CASSLGTGAGYNEQFF. CDR3 in DNA: TGTGCCAGCAGCTTGGGGACAGGGGCCGGCTACAATGAGCAGTTCTTC.

This clonotype turned up a few times. V usage is TRBV4-3 and J usage is TRBJ2-2; D not certain. Germline CDR1 and CDR2: LGHNA and YSLEER. The length of the CDR3 is 15 residues. With 5 bases removed from V and 8 bases from J, the gap between germline ends came to 18 bases. CDR3: CASSDRASRPGELFF. The CDR3, as DNA: TGCGCCAGCAGCGACCGGGCTTCCCGGCCTGGGGAGCTGTTTTTT.

This clonotype was picked up a small number of times. The chain links TRBV28 to TRBJ2-1; 8 nucleotides agree with TRBD1. The CDR3 covers 17 residues. Trimming cost V 9 bases and J 8 bases; bases outside gene matches: 21. Germline values: CDR1 MDHEN, CDR2 SYDVKM. The CDR3 loop is CASSRWATGGSAYEQFF. In DNA form, the CDR3 reads TGTGCCAGTTCCAGGTGGGCTACAGGGGGTTCCGCCTATGAGCAGTTCTTC.

This clonotype was seen at least ten times. The rearrangement links TRBV12-3 or TRBV12-4 to TRBJ1-2; the D gene is possibly TRBD1 (5 bases). This CDR3 is 14 amino acids long. Trimming removed 4 bases from V and 3 bases from J, with 12 bases in between. CDR3 sequence (DNA): TGTGCCAGCAGTTCCCATGGGGGGGACTATGGCTACACCTTC. It is translated as CASSSHGGDYGYTF.

With regard to this clonotype: This may be a read error: a much more frequent sequence differs by one nucleotide. V gene TRBV6-2 or TRBV6-3 combines with J gene TRBJ1-5, with 12 bases identical to TRBD1. V shed 6 bases and J 8 bases; nucleotides not matched to a gene: 8. The germline gives CDR1 MNHEY, CDR2 SVGEGT. The CDR3 loop spans 15 amino acids. The CDR3 spells CASSPGTGGEKPQHF. The CDR3 DNA reads as TGTGCCAGCAGCCCCGGGACAGGGGGCGAGAAGCCCCAGCATTTT.

This clonotype was seen at least ten times. V and J are TRBV6-6 and TRBJ2-5, with D uncertain. Trimming left V 2 bases short and J 0 bases short, with 4 bases between. The CDR3 runs to 13 residues. Germline V gives CDR1 MNHNY, CDR2 SVGAGI (reference sequence). CDR3 loop: CASSYGYQETQYF. CDR3 DNA sequence: TGTGCCAGCAGTTACGGGTACCAAGAGACCCAGTACTTC.

This clonotype was seen just once. A much larger clone differs by one base, so this may be a read error. The rearrangement uses TRBV7-2 and TRBJ2-1, with D perhaps matching TRBD1 (5 bases). Germline-derived CDR1 and CDR2 are SGHTA and FQGNSA. The CDR3 is made up of 15 amino acids. V lost 6 bases and J lost 5, with 17 bases in between. CDR3 in DNA: TGTGCCAGCAGGACAACCGAGACAGCCGACAATGAGCAGTTCTTC. Translation gives CASRTTETADNEQFF.

This clonotype was picked up a small number of times. At one of its ends the junction is not consistent with the germline gene, which may arise from a read error. The V and J genes are TRBV7-9 and TRBJ1-2; 8 bases map to TRBD1. The germline gives CDR1 SEHNR, CDR2 FQNEAQ (reference sequence). This CDR3 has 14 amino acids. CDR3 DNA: TGTGTCAGCAGCTTAGGGACAGGAGGATATGGCTACACCTTC. Translated, it gives CVSSLGTGGYGYTF.

The chain joins TRBV12-3 or TRBV12-4 to TRBJ2-7; D tentatively fits TRBD1 or TRBD2 (5 bases each). Trimming left V 6 bases short and J 1 base short, with 13 bases between. This CDR3 region has 14 residues. The CDR3 reads CASSTGWGSYEQYF. CDR3 in DNA: TGTGCCAGCAGCACCGGGTGGGGGTCCTACGAGCAGTACTTC.

This clonotype was observed a few times. V gene TRBV7-9 combines with J gene TRBJ1-4; D is unclear. CDR1 is SEHNR and CDR2 is FQNEAQ in the germline V gene (reference sequence). The V end lost 5 bases, the J end lost 8 bases, and 18 bases lay between the germline ends. The CDR3 loop spans 15 amino acids. CDR3 region: CASSQTNSVGEKLFF. DNA for the CDR3: TGTGCCAGCAGCCAGACCAATTCAGTCGGGGAAAAACTGTTTTTT.

V gene TRBV14 combines with J gene TRBJ1-5; 10 nucleotides line up with TRBD1. Germline V gene lookup returns CDR1 SGHDN and CDR2 FVKESK. The CDR3 covers 22 residues. The J segment lost 2 bases and the V segment lost 4 bases, leaving 23 bases of the junction unmatched. The CDR3 nucleotides read TGTGCCAGCAGCCCCTTTGATGGGACGACCGGGACAGGGGTTTCTTGCAATCAGCCCCAGCATTTT. This gives the protein CASSPFDGTTGTGVSCNQPQHF.

The chain has TRBV25-1 and TRBJ2-2; D possibly uses TRBD1 or TRBD2 (6 bases each). Germline V CDR1 and CDR2: MGHDK, SYGVNS. V was shortened by 10 bases and J by 4 bases, with 13 bases between the two germline ends. This CDR3 is 13 amino acids long. The CDR3 coding sequence is TGTGCCATAGCAGGGGAGGCCACCGGGGAGCTGTTTTTT. It specifies CAIAGEATGELFF.

In this sample, this clonotype turned up many times. This chain links TRBV7-8 with TRBJ2-5, with D perhaps TRBD1 or TRBD2 (6 bases each). The CDR3 runs to 13 residues. V lost 5 bases and J 4 bases, leaving 11 bases between the germline ends. Germline V gene lookup returns CDR1 SGHVS and CDR2 FQNEAQ. The CDR3: CASSPRGAETQYF. The CDR3, as DNA: TGTGCCAGCAGCCCAAGGGGGGCAGAGACCCAGTACTTC.

In its sample, this clonotype was seen a few times. The J gene is TRBJ2-6, the V gene TRBV2, with D perhaps TRBD1 (5 bases). Germline loops: CDR1 SNHLY, CDR2 FYNNEI. Trimming removed 0 bases from V and 2 bases from J, with 8 bases in between. The CDR3 spans 16 residues. DNA of the CDR3: TGTGCCAGCAGTGAAGCGGCAGGGACTGGGGCCAACGTCCTGACTTTC. Protein sequence: CASSEAAGTGANVLTF.

In regard to this clonotype: This sequence may be a read error, since a much larger clone differs from it by one base. This chain links TRBV27 with TRBJ2-1; unclear D gene. The germline gives CDR1 MNHEY, CDR2 SMNVEV (reference sequence). Trimming stripped 7 bases from V and 6 bases from J, with 7 bases between. The CDR3 has 11 amino acids. In DNA, the CDR3 is TGTGCCAGCAAAAAGGGCAATGAGCAGTTCTTC. Translation gives CASKKGNEQFF.

The rearrangement joins TRBV19 to TRBJ1-2; no reliable D call. The CDR3 totals 15 residues. V was shortened by 6 bases and J by 2 bases, with 16 bases between the two germline ends. Germline V gives CDR1 LNHDA, CDR2 SQIVND (reference sequence). The CDR3 protein is CASSPGEDRNYGYTF. The CDR3 nucleotides read TGTGCCAGTAGCCCTGGTGAGGATAGGAACTATGGCTACACCTTC.